A selection of T cell receptor beta chains follows, all from one sample in a study of blood T cell repertoires in COVID-19. Method: immunoSEQ multiplex PCR; TCRdb's copy keeps in-frame clones and lacks some. The data contain 250,000 to 300,000 clones, about nine tenths of them seen just once; the ten biggest clones take up 1.7%. The sequencing input was PBMCs or T cells enriched from blood (not recorded which). These receptors were collected from a woman aged 40-49 years who had recovered from COVID-19. Both conserved end residues are part of each CDR3. D genes are given only for firm matches. Clone size is shown for a subset of rows, as once, few, many or a class of expanded clone.

d_call	clone_size	j_call	v_call	cdr3_aa	cdr3_nt
TRBD2	.	TRBJ2-5	TRBV19	CASSIAGGTSGRQETQYF	TGTGCCAGTAGTATAGCCGGGGGGACTAGCGGGAGACAAGAGACCCAGTACTTC
.	once	TRBJ1-3	TRBV5-1	CASSFGGEFGNTIYF	TGCGCCAGCAGCTTCGGAGGGGAGTTTGGAAACACCATATATTTT
.	.	TRBJ1-2	TRBV11-2	CASSLLGGGYGYTF	TGTGCCAGCAGCCTCCTGGGAGGGGGCTATGGCTACACCTTC
TRBD2	.	TRBJ2-1	TRBV27	CASRVAGSSYNEQFF	TGTGCCAGCAGGGTAGCGGGGAGCTCCTACAATGAGCAGTTCTTC
TRBD1	.	TRBJ1-2	TRBV6-5	CASSYPKRQGHGYTF	TGTGCCAGCAGTTACCCAAAGCGACAGGGCCATGGCTACACCTTC
.	.	TRBJ1-4	TRBV29-1	CSVNLSAGEKLFF	TGCAGCGTTAATCTCTCCGCGGGGGAAAAACTGTTTTTT
.	.	TRBJ2-3	TRBV6-5	CASSYSQRALTDTQYF	TGTGCCAGCAGTTACTCACAGCGGGCCCTCACAGATACGCAGTATTTT
TRBD1	.	TRBJ1-1	TRBV2	CASSGTGGRNTEAFF	TGTGCCAGCAGCGGGACAGGGGGTCGGAACACTGAAGCTTTCTTT
TRBD2	.	TRBJ2-1	TRBV11-2	CASSASRGLAGENNEQFF	TGTGCCAGCAGCGCATCTAGGGGGCTAGCGGGAGAGAACAATGAGCAGTTCTTC
TRBD1	.	TRBJ2-7	TRBV18	CASSQATGTGDEQYF	TGTGCCAGCTCCCAAGCAACCGGGACAGGGGACGAGCAGTACTTC
.	.	TRBJ2-6	TRBV7-9	CASSLISAGGSGANVLTF	TGTGCCAGCAGCCTCATAAGCGCAGGTGGGAGTGGGGCCAACGTCCTGACTTTC
.	many	TRBJ2-4	TRBV3-1/TRBV3-2	CASSSRGENIQYF	TGTGCCAGCAGCTCCAGGGGGGAGAACATTCAGTACTTC
.	once	TRBJ2-3	TRBV27	CASKGLAPDTQYF	TGTGCCAGCAAGGGTCTAGCGCCAGATACGCAGTATTTT
TRBD2	.	TRBJ2-7	TRBV19	CASKENSGGSYEQYF	TGTGCCAGTAAGGAGAATAGCGGGGGGAGCTACGAGCAGTACTTC
.	.	TRBJ2-2	TRBV7-9	CASSLPGDAAGELFF	TGTGCCAGCAGCTTACCAGGGGATGCAGCCGGGGAGCTGTTTTTT
.	.	TRBJ1-5	TRBV3-1/TRBV3-2	CASSRRGGAQPQHF	TGTGCCAGCAGCCGTCGCGGTGGGGCCCAGCCCCAGCATTTT
TRBD1	.	TRBJ1-1	TRBV19	CASSLGQGRTEAFF	TGTGCCAGTAGCCTTGGACAGGGGAGGACTGAAGCTTTCTTT
.	.	TRBJ1-2	TRBV10-1	CASSEYQDYGYTF	TGCGCCAGCAGTGAGTACCAGGACTATGGCTACACCTTC
TRBD1	.	TRBJ2-1	TRBV19	CASSITGQGARGFF	TGTGCCAGTAGTATCACGGGCCAGGGGGCGAGGGGGTTCTTC
.	.	TRBJ2-1	TRBV3-1/TRBV3-2	CASSQGPASEQFF	TGTGCCAGCAGCCAAGGCCCAGCGAGTGAGCAGTTCTTC
TRBD2	few	TRBJ2-7	TRBV10-3	CAISERSGSSYEQYF	TGTGCCATCAGTGAAAGGAGCGGGAGCTCCTACGAGCAGTACTTC
.	.	TRBJ1-4	TRBV5-1	CASSLDSRGYEKLFF	TGCGCCAGCAGCTTGGATTCCAGGGGCTATGAAAAACTGTTTTTT
TRBD2	.	TRBJ2-7	TRBV12-5	CASGLTASGRPEQYF	TGTGCTAGTGGTTTGACGGCTAGCGGGAGACCCGAGCAGTACTTC
.	.	TRBJ1-1	TRBV29-1	CSVVGRSNTEAFF	TGCAGCGTTGTGGGCAGATCGAACACTGAAGCTTTCTTT
TRBD1	.	TRBJ1-2	TRBV30	CALDRAYGYTF	TGTGCCTTGGACAGGGCCTATGGCTACACCTTC
TRBD2	.	TRBJ2-3	TRBV6-5	CASRRLAGGSDTQYF	TGTGCCAGCAGAAGACTAGCGGGGGGTTCAGATACGCAGTATTTT
TRBD2	.	TRBJ2-1	TRBV6-5	CASSYGTSEYNEQFF	TGTGCCAGCAGTTACGGGACTAGCGAGTACAATGAGCAGTTCTTC
.	.	TRBJ2-7	TRBV9	CASSVAEWQGPYEQYF	TGTGCCAGCAGCGTAGCCGAGTGGCAGGGTCCCTACGAGCAGTACTTC
.	.	TRBJ2-6	TRBV6-2/TRBV6-3	CASTPDRDLLSGANVLTF	TGTGCCAGCACCCCCGATCGGGATCTCCTCTCTGGGGCCAACGTCCTGACTTTC
TRBD1	.	TRBJ1-5	TRBV7-8	CASSPRQGRSNQPQHF	TGTGCCAGCAGCCCTAGACAGGGGCGCTCCAATCAGCCCCAGCATTTT
TRBD2	.	TRBJ2-7	TRBV5-1	CASSFLTSGASYEQYF	TGCGCCAGCAGCTTCCTGACTAGCGGGGCATCCTACGAGCAGTACTTC
TRBD2	once	TRBJ2-7	TRBV30	CAWSVPLGLVDREQYF	TGTGCCTGGAGTGTACCCCTAGGACTAGTTGATCGCGAGCAGTACTTC
.	few	TRBJ1-6	TRBV27	CASSLQGSSYNSPLHF	TGTGCCAGCAGTCTACAGGGAAGCTCCTATAATTCACCCCTCCACTTT
TRBD2	.	TRBJ2-7	TRBV5-1	CASSLDGRGYEQYF	TGCGCCAGCAGCTTGGATGGGAGGGGCTACGAGCAGTACTTC
.	.	TRBJ2-7	TRBV27	CASSSRRQNYEQYF	TGTGCCAGCAGTTCTAGGAGGCAGAACTACGAGCAGTACTTC
.	.	TRBJ1-6	TRBV10-2	CASTSAGRFNSPLHF	TGCGCCAGTACATCGGCGGGCCGATTTAATTCACCCCTCCACTTT
.	.	TRBJ1-4	TRBV7-8	CASSPREGGNNEKLFF	TGTGCCAGCAGCCCAAGGGAGGGCGGTAATAATGAAAAACTGTTTTTT
.	.	TRBJ2-1	TRBV30	CAWSSTGIGEQFF	TGTGCCTGGAGTAGTACGGGGATCGGTGAGCAGTTCTTC
TRBD2	.	TRBJ2-2	TRBV9	CASSVDSGRAQAGELFF	TGTGCCAGCAGCGTAGATAGCGGGAGGGCCCAGGCCGGGGAGCTGTTTTTT
TRBD2	.	TRBJ2-5	TRBV27	CASSPTNKLRTSGSWYQETQYF	TGTGCCAGCAGTCCGACTAACAAACTCCGGACTAGCGGGAGCTGGTACCAAGAGACCCAGTACTTC
TRBD1	.	TRBJ1-6	TRBV18	CASSPRQGSDSPLHF	TGTGCCAGCTCACCGCGACAGGGGTCCGACTCACCCCTCCACTTT
.	.	TRBJ2-2	TRBV5-1	CASSLSGGAVTGELFF	TGCGCCAGCAGCTTGAGCGGCGGGGCCGTCACCGGGGAGCTGTTTTTT
.	.	TRBJ1-2	TRBV19	CASSSGQKDGYTF	TGTGCCAGTAGCTCCGGACAGAAGGATGGCTACACCTTC
TRBD1	.	TRBJ2-3	TRBV6-5	CASSRDRAQDTQYF	TGTGCCAGCAGCCGGGACAGGGCTCAAGATACGCAGTATTTT
.	.	TRBJ2-3	TRBV29-1	CSVGYPAGSGTDTQYF	TGCAGCGTTGGGTACCCAGCAGGTTCGGGCACAGATACGCAGTATTTT
.	.	TRBJ1-1	TRBV18	CASSLQGNTEAFF	TGTGCCAGCTCACTTCAGGGAAACACTGAAGCTTTCTTT
.	.	TRBJ1-4	TRBV6-1	CASSEKMGGPGEKLFF	TGTGCCAGCAGTGAAAAGATGGGGGGGCCTGGGGAAAAACTGTTTTTT
TRBD1	.	TRBJ1-6	TRBV5-5	CASSLDRDYNSPLHF	TGTGCCAGCAGCCTGGACAGGGACTATAATTCACCCCTCCACTTT
.	.	TRBJ1-2	TRBV9	CASSVEAIQVPVYGYTF	TGTGCCAGCAGCGTAGAGGCCATACAGGTACCAGTCTACGGCTACACCTTC
.	.	TRBJ1-2	TRBV5-3	CARSSNGYTF	TGTGCCAGAAGCTCAAATGGCTACACCTTC
.	.	TRBJ1-2	TRBV27	CASSPSREGRDGYTF	TGTGCCAGCAGTCCGTCCCGGGAAGGGCGAGATGGCTACACCTTC
TRBD2	.	TRBJ2-3	TRBV10-3	CAISTGLGTDTQYF	TGTGCCATCAGTACGGGACTAGGAACAGATACGCAGTATTTT
.	.	TRBJ2-1	TRBV7-3	CASSLTDVGGNEQFF	TGTGCCAGCAGCTTAACGGATGTAGGGGGAAATGAGCAGTTCTTC
TRBD1	.	TRBJ2-7	TRBV18	CASSPPGTGTYEQYF	TGTGCCAGCTCACCACCCGGGACAGGGACCTACGAGCAGTACTTC
TRBD2	.	TRBJ2-5	TRBV2	CASRLSGLAGETQYF	TGTGCCAGCAGATTATCGGGACTAGCGGGAGAGACCCAGTACTTC
.	.	TRBJ2-3	TRBV9	CASSVGTLDTQYF	TGTGCCAGCAGCGTAGGGACATTAGATACGCAGTATTTT
TRBD1	.	TRBJ1-1	TRBV2	CASSPGTVEAFF	TGTGCCAGCAGCCCCGGGACAGTTGAAGCTTTCTTT
.	.	TRBJ1-5	TRBV6-5	CASRGRMGADQPQHF	TGTGCCAGCAGAGGCAGGATGGGGGCTGATCAGCCCCAGCATTTT
.	.	TRBJ1-1	TRBV5-8	CASSLEHYTEAFF	TGTGCCAGCAGCTTGGAACATTACACTGAAGCTTTCTTT
.	.	TRBJ2-4	TRBV14	CASSPRKPLGGGAKNIQYF	TGTGCCAGCAGCCCCAGAAAACCCCTGGGAGGGGGTGCCAAAAACATTCAGTACTTC